This T cell receptor beta chain is from a study of blood T cell repertoires in COVID-19. The repertoire was sequenced with immunoSEQ multiplex PCR; TCRdb's copy has only in-frame clones and lacks some. The sample comprises 350,000 to 450,000 clones, 70% to 90% of which are singletons, and about 3% rests with the top ten. The CDR3 extends over 12 amino acids. The V and J ends lost 4 bases and 3 bases respectively, with 6 bases between them. Germline V lookup: CDR1 LGHDT, CDR2 YNNKEL (reference sequence). The V and J genes are TRBV3-1 (or the pseudogene TRBV3-2) and TRBJ1-1; D gene ambiguous. The receptor's source is a human donor in a cohort sampled during active COVID-19. Input material: peripheral blood. The CDR3 loop is CASSPSDTEAFF. Written as DNA, the CDR3 is TGTGCCAGCAGCCCCTCCGACACTGAAGCTTTCTTT.